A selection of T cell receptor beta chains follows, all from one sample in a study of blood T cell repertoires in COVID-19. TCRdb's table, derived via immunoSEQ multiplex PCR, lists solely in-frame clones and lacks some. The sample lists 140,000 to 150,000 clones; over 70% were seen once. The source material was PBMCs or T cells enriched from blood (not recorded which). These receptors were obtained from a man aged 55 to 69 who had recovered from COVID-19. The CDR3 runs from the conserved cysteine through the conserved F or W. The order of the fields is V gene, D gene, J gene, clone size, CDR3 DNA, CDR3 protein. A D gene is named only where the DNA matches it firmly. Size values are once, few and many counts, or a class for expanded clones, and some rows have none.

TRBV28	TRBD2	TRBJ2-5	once	TGTGCCAGCAGTTTGGGGGGGCTAGCGGGAGTGGAGACCCAGTACTTC	CASSLGGLAGVETQYF
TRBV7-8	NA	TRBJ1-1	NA	TGTGCCAGCAGCCCCCTCCTCAGGGATTTGGTGAACACTGAAGCTTTCTTT	CASSPLLRDLVNTEAFF
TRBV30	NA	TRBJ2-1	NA	TGTGCCTGGAACCAAAGGGGCACCTACTCCTACAATGAGCAGTTCTTC	CAWNQRGTYSYNEQFF
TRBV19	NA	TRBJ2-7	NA	TGTGCCAGTAGTATCCACCCGGGTGCCACCGAGCAGTACTTC	CASSIHPGATEQYF
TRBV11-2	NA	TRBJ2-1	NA	TGTGCCAGCAGCTTAAGGAGCTCCTACAATGAGCAGTTCTTC	CASSLRSSYNEQFF
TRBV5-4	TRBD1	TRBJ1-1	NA	TGTGCCAGCAGCATCCCGACAGGGGAGAACACTGAAGCTTTCTTT	CASSIPTGENTEAFF
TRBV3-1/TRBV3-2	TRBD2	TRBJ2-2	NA	TGTGCCAGCAGCCACCTAGCGGCGGGGGGTCACGGGGAGCTGTTTTTT	CASSHLAAGGHGELFF
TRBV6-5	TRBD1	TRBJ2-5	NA	TGTGCCAGCAGTTACAAAGGGGGCAGGGGAGAGACCCAGTACTTC	CASSYKGGRGETQYF
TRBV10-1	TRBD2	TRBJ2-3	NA	TGCGCCAGCAGTACTGGGACTAGCTTCAGAACAGATACGCAGTATTTT	CASSTGTSFRTDTQYF
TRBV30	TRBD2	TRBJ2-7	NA	TGTGCCTGGAGTGTAAGACGTAGCGGGAGCTCCTACGAGCAGTACTTC	CAWSVRRSGSSYEQYF
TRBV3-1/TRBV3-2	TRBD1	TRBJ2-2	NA	TGTGCCAGCGGACAGGGGGCAATCGGGGAGCTGTTTTTT	CASGQGAIGELFF
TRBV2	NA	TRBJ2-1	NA	TGTGCCAGCAGTGCGGAGTTTGGGAGCTCCTACAATGAGCAGTTCTTC	CASSAEFGSSYNEQFF
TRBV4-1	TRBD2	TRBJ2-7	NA	TGCGCCAGCAGCCAAGAGAGAACTAGCGGGTCTTTCAACGAGCAGTACTTC	CASSQERTSGSFNEQYF
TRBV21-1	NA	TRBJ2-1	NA	TGTGCCAGCAGCAAAACTCCCTACAATGAGCAGTTCTTC	CASSKTPYNEQFF
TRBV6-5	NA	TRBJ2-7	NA	TGTGCCAGCAGCGCGGGATACGAGCAGTACTTC	CASSAGYEQYF
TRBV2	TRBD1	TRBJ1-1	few	TGTGCCAGCAGGAGGGACAGATTGAACACTGAAGCTTTCTTT	CASRRDRLNTEAFF
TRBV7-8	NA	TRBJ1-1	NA	TGTGCCAGCAGCTCTACGAGCGGAACTGAAGCTTTCTTT	CASSSTSGTEAFF
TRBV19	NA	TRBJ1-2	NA	TGTGCCAGTAGTAAGGGGTCCGACTTACTCTATGGCTACACCTTC	CASSKGSDLLYGYTF
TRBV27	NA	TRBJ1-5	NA	TGTGCCAGCAGTTTAAGGCTTGGGCAGGGCAATCAGCCCCAGCATTTT	CASSLRLGQGNQPQHF
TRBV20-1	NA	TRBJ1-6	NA	TGCAGTGCTAGTCGACGGGGTTCACCCCTCCACTTT	CSASRRGSPLHF
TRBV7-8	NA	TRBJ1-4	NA	TGTGCCAGCAGCCTACCGACAGCAACTAAGGAAAAACTGTTTTTT	CASSLPTATKEKLFF
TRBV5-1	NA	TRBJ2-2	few	TGCGCCAGCAGCTCGGTGGGAGCTAACGGGGAGCTGTTTTTT	CASSSVGANGELFF
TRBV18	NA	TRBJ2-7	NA	TGTGCCAGCTCACCATTTCGCAGGGAGGCCTACGAGCAGTACTTC	CASSPFRREAYEQYF
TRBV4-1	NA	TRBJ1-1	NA	TGCGCCAGCAGCCAACACCTAGGGAACACTGAAGCTTTCTTT	CASSQHLGNTEAFF
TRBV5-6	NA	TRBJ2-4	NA	TGTGCCAGCAGCTTGTCGGGATACATTCAGTACTTC	CASSLSGYIQYF
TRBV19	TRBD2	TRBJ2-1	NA	TGTGCCAGTAGTATCCCGCGGGAGGGGTCCAATGAGCAGTTCTTC	CASSIPREGSNEQFF
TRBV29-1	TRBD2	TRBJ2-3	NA	TGCAGCGCAGGGACTAGCGGGAGACATCCTGGAGATACGCAGTATTTT	CSAGTSGRHPGDTQYF
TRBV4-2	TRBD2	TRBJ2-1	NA	TGTGCCAGCAGCCAAGTCTCTAGCGGGGGCTCGATATATGAGCAGTTCTTC	CASSQVSSGGSIYEQFF
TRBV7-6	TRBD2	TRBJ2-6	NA	TGTGCCAGCAGCTTGGGGACTAGCGGGGGGAGTTCTGGGGCCAACGTCCTGACTTTC	CASSLGTSGGSSGANVLTF
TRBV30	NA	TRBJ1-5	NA	TGTGCCTGGGCAACAGGTAGCAATCAGCCCCAGCATTTT	CAWATGSNQPQHF
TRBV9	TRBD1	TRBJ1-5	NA	TGTGCCAGCAGCGCACGGGACAGAGAGGGGCCCCAGCATTTT	CASSARDREGPQHF
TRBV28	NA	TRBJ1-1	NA	TGTGCCAGCAAGGCGGCGGGGACCACGAACACTGAAGCTTTCTTT	CASKAAGTTNTEAFF
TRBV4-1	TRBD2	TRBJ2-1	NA	TGCGCCAGCAGCCTTATGACTAGCGGGGGCAACAATGAGCAGTTCTTC	CASSLMTSGGNNEQFF
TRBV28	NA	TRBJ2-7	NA	TGTGCCAGCATGAGCCACGAGCAGTACTTC	CASMSHEQYF
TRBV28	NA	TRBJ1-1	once	TGTGCCAGCAGTTTATATGCAGGGGCTTGGAACACTGAAGCTTTCTTT	CASSLYAGAWNTEAFF
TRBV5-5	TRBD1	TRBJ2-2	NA	TGTGCCAGCAGCTGGACAGGGGTAGTCGGGGAGCTGTTTTTT	CASSWTGVVGELFF
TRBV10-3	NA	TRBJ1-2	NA	TGTGCCATCAGAGACCACGACAGGAAAACCTATGGCTACACCTTC	CAIRDHDRKTYGYTF
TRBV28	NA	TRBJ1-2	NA	TGTGCCAGCAGTTTATCTGGGGGAGGTTATGGCTACACCTTC	CASSLSGGGYGYTF
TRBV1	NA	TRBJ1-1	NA	TGCACCAGCAGCCAAGGAGGGTGCGCGGACACTGAAGCTTTCTTT	CTSSQGGCADTEAFF
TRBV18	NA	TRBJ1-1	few	TGTGCCAGCTCACCAACCCGTTCTATGAACACTGAAGCTTTCTTT	CASSPTRSMNTEAFF
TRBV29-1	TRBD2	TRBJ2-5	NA	TGCAGCGTTGTTGGCCACCGGGAGGTTGAGACCCAGTACTTC	CSVVGHREVETQYF
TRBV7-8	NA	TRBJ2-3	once	TGTGCCAGCAGCTTAGAGCTGAGGCGCACAGATACGCAGTATTTT	CASSLELRRTDTQYF
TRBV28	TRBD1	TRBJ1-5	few	TGTGCCAGCGAGGGGGCGGGCAATCAGCCCCAGCATTTT	CASEGAGNQPQHF
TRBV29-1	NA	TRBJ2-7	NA	TGCAGCGTCGCCTGGGCCAGCTCCTACGAGCAGTACTTC	CSVAWASSYEQYF
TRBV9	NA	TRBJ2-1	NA	TGTGCCAGCAGCGGTGGGGCAGGGTCCTACAATGAGCAGTTCTTC	CASSGGAGSYNEQFF
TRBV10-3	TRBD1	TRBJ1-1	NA	TGTGCCATCCGGCAAGGGGGCGAAACTGAAGCTTTCTTT	CAIRQGGETEAFF